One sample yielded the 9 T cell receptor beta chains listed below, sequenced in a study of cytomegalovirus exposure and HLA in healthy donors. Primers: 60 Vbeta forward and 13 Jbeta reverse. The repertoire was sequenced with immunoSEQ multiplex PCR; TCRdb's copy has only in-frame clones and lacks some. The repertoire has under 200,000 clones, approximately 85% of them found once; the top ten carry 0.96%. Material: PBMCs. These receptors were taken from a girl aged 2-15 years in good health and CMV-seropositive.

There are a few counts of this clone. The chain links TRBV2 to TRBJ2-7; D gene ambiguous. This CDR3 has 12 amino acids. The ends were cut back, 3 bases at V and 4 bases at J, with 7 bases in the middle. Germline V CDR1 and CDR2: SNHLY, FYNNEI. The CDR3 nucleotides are TGTGCCAGCAGTGAGCAGAATTACGAGCAGTACTTC. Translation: CASSEQNYEQYF.

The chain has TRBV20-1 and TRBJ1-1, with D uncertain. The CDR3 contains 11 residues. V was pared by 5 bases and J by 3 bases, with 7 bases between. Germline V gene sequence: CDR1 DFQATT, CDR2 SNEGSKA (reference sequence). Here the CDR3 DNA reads TGCAGTGCTCGGGTCTACACTGAAGCTTTCTTT. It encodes CSARVYTEAFF.

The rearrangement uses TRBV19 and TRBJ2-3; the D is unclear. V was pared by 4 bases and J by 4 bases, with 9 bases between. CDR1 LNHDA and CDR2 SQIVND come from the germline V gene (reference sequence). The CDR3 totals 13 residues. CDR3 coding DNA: TGTGCCAGTAGTAAAAGCGAGGCAGATACGCAGTATTTT. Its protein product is CASSKSEADTQYF.

The CDR3 spells CASSPGLAAGELFF. In nucleotides, the CDR3 is TGTGCCAGCAGCCCCGGACTAGCGGCCGGGGAGCTGTTTTTT. This sequence joins TRBV11-3 and TRBJ2-2, with 10 bases aligning to TRBD2. Losses at the gene ends were 5 bases for V and 6 bases for J; bases not matched to a gene: 3. Germline CDR1 SGHNT, CDR2 YENEEA. The CDR3 is 14 amino acids.

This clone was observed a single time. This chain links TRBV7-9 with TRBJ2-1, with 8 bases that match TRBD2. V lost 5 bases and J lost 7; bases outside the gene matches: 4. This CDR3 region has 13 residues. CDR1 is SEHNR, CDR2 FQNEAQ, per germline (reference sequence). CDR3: CASSPTSVNEQFF. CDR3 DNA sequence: TGTGCCAGCAGCCCGACTAGCGTGAATGAGCAGTTCTTC. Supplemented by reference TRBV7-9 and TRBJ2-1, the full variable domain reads DTGVSQNPRHKITKRGQNVTFRCDPISEHNRLYWYRQTLGQGPEFLTYFQNEAQLEKSRLLSDRFSAERPKGSFSTLEIQRTEQGDSAMYLCASSPTSVNEQFFGPGTRLTVL.

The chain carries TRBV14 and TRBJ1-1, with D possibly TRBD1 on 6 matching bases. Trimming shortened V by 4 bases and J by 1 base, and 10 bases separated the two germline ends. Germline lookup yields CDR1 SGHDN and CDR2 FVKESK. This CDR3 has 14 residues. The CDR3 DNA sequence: TGTGCCAGCAGCCTGAGGGGGTCGAACACTGAAGCTTTCTTT. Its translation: CASSLRGSNTEAFF. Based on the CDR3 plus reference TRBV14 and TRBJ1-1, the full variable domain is EAGVTQFPSHSVIEKGQTVTLRCDPISGHDNLYWYRRVMGKEIKFLLHFVKESKQDESGMPNNRFLAERTGGTYSTLKVQPAELEDSGVYFCASSLRGSNTEAFFGQGTRLTVV.

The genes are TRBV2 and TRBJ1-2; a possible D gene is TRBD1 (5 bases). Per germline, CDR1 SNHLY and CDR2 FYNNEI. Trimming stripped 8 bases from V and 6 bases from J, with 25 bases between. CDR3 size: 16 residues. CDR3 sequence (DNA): TGTGCCAGCTCCCTTCAGCGGGGGGGTAATCAGAATGGCTACACCTTC. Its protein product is CASSLQRGGNQNGYTF.

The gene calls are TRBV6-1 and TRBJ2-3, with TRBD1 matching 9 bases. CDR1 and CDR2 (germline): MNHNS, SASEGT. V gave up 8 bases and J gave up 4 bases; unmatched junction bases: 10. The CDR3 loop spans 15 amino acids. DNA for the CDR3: TGTGCCAGCGAACCGGGACAGGGAGGAGCAGATACGCAGTATTTT. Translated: CASEPGQGGADTQYF.

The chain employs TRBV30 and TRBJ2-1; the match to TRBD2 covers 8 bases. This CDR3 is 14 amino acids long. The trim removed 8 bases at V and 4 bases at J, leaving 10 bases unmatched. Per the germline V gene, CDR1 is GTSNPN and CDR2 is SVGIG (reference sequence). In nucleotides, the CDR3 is TGTGCCGGCCAGCGGGGGAACATTTACAATGAGCAGTTCTTC. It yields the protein CAGQRGNIYNEQFF.